A selection of T cell receptor beta chains follows, all from one sample in a study of shared clonotypes between healthy human individuals. Only in-frame clones appear in the TCRdb table, and some are missing; sequencing was by immunoSEQ multiplex PCR. The data contain about 2.4 million clones, roughly 93% of them singletons. The sequencing input was naive CD4+ T cells from PBMCs. These receptors were obtained from a man younger than 35 in good health. Some clones in this sample may be carry-over from other donors' samples. Each CDR3 is given with its conserved first and last residue. Fields, in order: V gene, J gene, CDR3 length, CDR3 protein.

TRBV6-1,TRBJ2-2,17,CASSEPRTSRGTGELFF
TRBV5-8,TRBJ1-4,16,CASSLRQNTPNEKLFF
TRBV7-2,TRBJ2-2,16,CASSLGPGRPTGELFF
TRBV5-1,TRBJ2-1,16,CASSLGRTGIHNEQFF
TRBV28,TRBJ1-5,11,CASSRGQPQHF
TRBV5-1,TRBJ2-2,13,CASSLEPAGELFF
TRBV14,TRBJ2-7,12,CASSQSRNEQYF
TRBV6-1,TRBJ2-3,17,CASSALGQGRNTDTQYF
TRBV10-3,TRBJ2-1,17,CAISATTGTSGSNEQFF
TRBV5-1,TRBJ2-1,14,CASSASPSVNEQFF
TRBV9,TRBJ2-3,18,CASSATETGGLSTDTQYF
TRBV6-1,TRBJ2-7,13,CASSVPGSREQYF
TRBV5-4,TRBJ2-3,14,CASSLAGTPDTQYF
TRBV10-3,TRBJ2-1,15,CAISDGLADYNEQFF
TRBV5-4,TRBJ2-2,14,CASTSSMNTGELFF
TRBV9,TRBJ1-2,13,CASSVVQNYGYTF
TRBV2,TRBJ2-3,14,CASIGDITPDTQYF
TRBV9,TRBJ1-3,14,CASSQRPPGNTIYF
TRBV25-1,TRBJ1-1,14,CASRRTGMNTEAFF
TRBV30,.,20,CAWSVLVGIASAGETYEQYF
TRBV10-1,TRBJ2-7,15,CASSEFRTQTTFKYF
TRBV6-1,TRBJ2-5,14,CARLTRGRYETQYF
TRBV9,TRBJ2-2,14,CASSAIQGTGELFF
TRBV5-1,TRBJ1-3,18,CASSPGGGLRVSGNTIYF
TRBV5-1,TRBJ1-4,15,CASSVNEATNEKLFF
TRBV6-5,TRBJ2-7,15,CASSQLTRGSDEQYF
TRBV28,TRBJ2-1,14,CASRKTGIFNEQFF
TRBV10-2,TRBJ2-7,15,CASSDTPDLSYEQYF
TRBV7-9,TRBJ2-2,14,CASSTPDRAGELFF
TRBV19,TRBJ1-1,13,CASSVTGGTEAFF